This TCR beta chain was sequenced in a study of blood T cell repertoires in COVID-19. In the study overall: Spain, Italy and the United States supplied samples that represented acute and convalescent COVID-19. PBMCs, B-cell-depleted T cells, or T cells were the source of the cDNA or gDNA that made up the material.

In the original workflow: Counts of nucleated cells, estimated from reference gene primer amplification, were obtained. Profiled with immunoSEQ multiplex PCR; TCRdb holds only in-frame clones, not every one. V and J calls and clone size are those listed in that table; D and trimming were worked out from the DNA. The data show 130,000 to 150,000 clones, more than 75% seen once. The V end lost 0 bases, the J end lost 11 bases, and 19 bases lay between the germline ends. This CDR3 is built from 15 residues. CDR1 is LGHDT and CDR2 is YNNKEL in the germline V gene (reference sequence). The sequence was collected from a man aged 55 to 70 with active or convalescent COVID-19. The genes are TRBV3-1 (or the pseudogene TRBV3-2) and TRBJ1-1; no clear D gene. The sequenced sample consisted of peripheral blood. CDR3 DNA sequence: TGTGCCAGCAGCCAAGATCCCCAGGATCTTAGGTGGGCTTTCTTT. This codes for CASSQDPQDLRWAFF.